These 18 T cell receptor beta chains share one sample of origin, sequenced in a study of cytomegalovirus exposure and HLA in healthy donors. A multiplex PCR was run with 60 Vbeta primers and 13 Jbeta primers. The data were produced by immunoSEQ multiplex PCR, yet TCRdb's version contains in-frame clones alone and is incomplete. The sample features around 150,000 clones, with approximately 2.3% in its top ten. Sequencing input: PBMCs. These receptors were collected from a man in his thirties or forties in good health and CMV-seronegative.

The CDR3 DNA reads TGCGCCAGCAGCTTAACAGGGGGCCCATTGAACACTGAAGCTTTCTTT. This gives the protein CASSLTGGPLNTEAFF. The gene calls are TRBV5-1 and TRBJ1-1; TRBD1 matches 9 bases. Trimming cost V 2 bases and J 0 bases; bases outside gene matches: 5. CDR3 size: 16 residues. The germline V gene encodes CDR1 SGHRS and CDR2 YFSETQ.

The V gene is TRBV4-2, the J gene TRBJ1-1, with 8 positions matching TRBD1. Germline CDR1 LGHNA, CDR2 YNFKEQ. The V segment lost 5 bases and the J segment 4 bases; nucleotides outside the gene matches: 6. CDR3 length equals 14 residues. The CDR3 nucleotides are TGTGCCAGCAGCACCAGACAGGGGATCACTGAAGCTTTCTTT. Translating gives CASSTRQGITEAFF.

The rearrangement links TRBV18 to TRBJ2-7; D possibly corresponds to TRBD1 (5 bases). The CDR3 sequence is 15 residues long. Trimming removed 3 bases at V and 1 base at J, with 13 bases between. Germline CDR1 reads KGHSH; CDR2 reads LQKENI. The CDR3: CASSPRQGISYEQYF. In nucleotides, the CDR3 is TGTGCCAGCTCACCCCGGCAGGGAATATCCTACGAGCAGTACTTC.

The CDR3 DNA reads TGTGCCAGCAGCTTAGCCGTCCGAGAGACCCAGTACTTC. Translating gives CASSLAVRETQYF. The chain uses TRBV7-6 and TRBJ2-5; no reliable D call. Trimming took off 0 bases at V and 4 bases at J, with 6 bases between the two ends. Germline assignment: CDR1 SGHVS and CDR2 FNYEAQ. The CDR3 sequence is 13 residues long.

The V and J genes are TRBV19 and TRBJ2-3; a weak D match, TRBD2 (6 bases). The CDR3 runs 15 residues. Deletions cut 6 bases from V and 5 bases from J, with 18 bases between. The germline V gene encodes CDR1 LNHDA and CDR2 SQIVND (reference sequence). CDR3 in amino acids: CASRDLGGTGDTQYF. DNA of the CDR3: TGTGCCAGTAGGGACCTTGGCGGGACGGGAGATACGCAGTATTTT.

The chain uses TRBV28 and TRBJ2-7, with D perhaps TRBD1 (7 bases). The CDR3 consists of 14 residues. V was clipped by 2 bases and J by 6 bases, with 14 bases between them. CDR1 and CDR2 from the germline V gene are MDHEN and SYDVKM. The CDR3 nucleotides are TGTGCCAGCAGTTTACCCAGACAGGGAGGCGAGCAGTACTTC. It specifies CASSLPRQGGEQYF.

The gene calls are TRBV15 and TRBJ2-7, with D uncertain. The CDR3 runs to 12 residues. V lost 0 bases and J lost 3, with 3 bases in between. Germline lookup yields CDR1 LNHNV and CDR2 YYDKDF (reference sequence). The CDR3 region is CATSRDYYEQYF. CDR3 nucleotide sequence: TGTGCCACCAGCAGAGATTACTACGAGCAGTACTTC.

A remark on this clone: At the DNA level, this CDR3 is encoded by other sequences in the same sample as well. The chain carries TRBV19 and TRBJ2-1; TRBD2 matches 8 bases. V trimming: 4 bases; J trimming: 6 bases; junction bases outside the gene matches: 2. CDR1 and CDR2 from the germline V gene are LNHDA and SQIVND (reference sequence). The length of the CDR3 is 13 residues. CDR3 nucleotides: TGTGCCAGTAGTACCGGACTAGCCAATGAGCAGTTCTTC. It is translated as CASSTGLANEQFF.

V is TRBV5-1 and J is TRBJ1-2, with 7 bases lining up with TRBD1. The CDR3 consists of 14 residues. The V segment lost 0 bases and the J segment 8 bases; nucleotides outside the gene matches: 7. Germline-derived CDR1 and CDR2 are SGHRS and YFSETQ. CDR3 DNA: TGCGCCAGCAGCTTGGACGTAGCAGGGGGGGGCTACACCTTC. As protein: CASSLDVAGGGYTF.

The gene calls are TRBV28 and TRBJ2-1, with 7 bases lining up with TRBD1. The CDR3 is 15 amino acids. The V gene's germline CDR1 is MDHEN and CDR2 SYDVKM. Trimming took 1 base from V and 7 from J; bases not matched to a gene: 7. Here the CDR3 reads CASSLFNRGLNEQFF. The CDR3 nucleotides are TGTGCCAGCAGTTTATTCAACAGGGGTTTAAATGAGCAGTTCTTC.

CDR3 coding DNA: TGTGCCTGGAGTTTTAGCGGAAATCAGCCCCAGCATTTT. Encoded protein: CAWSFSGNQPQHF. The chain is built from TRBV30 and TRBJ1-5; D unresolved. Germline CDR1 and CDR2: GTSNPN and SVGIG (reference sequence). Trimming cost V 2 bases and J 4 bases, with 9 bases left between them. This CDR3 spans 13 amino acids.

The V and J genes are TRBV7-6 and TRBJ2-7; tentative D call: TRBD2 (6 bases). The V and J ends lost 1 base and 5 bases respectively, with 15 bases between them. This CDR3 spans 15 amino acids. Germline assignment: CDR1 SGHVS and CDR2 FNYEAQ. The CDR3 sequence is CASSLGGLGGDEQYF. The CDR3 bases are TGTGCCAGCAGCTTAGGCGGATTGGGAGGCGACGAGCAGTACTTC. Using reference TRBV7-6 and TRBJ2-7 for the parts outside the CDR3, the full variable domain is GAGVSQSPRYKVTKRGQDVALRCDPISGHVSLYWYRQALGQGPEFLTYFNYEAQQDKSGLPNDRFSAERPEGSISTLTIQRTEQRDSAMYRCASSLGGLGGDEQYFGPGTRLTVT.

The CDR3 here is CASSSTGTSGSTDTQYF. The CDR3 DNA reads as TGTGCCAGCAGCTCCACCGGGACTAGCGGGAGCACAGATACGCAGTATTTT. The rearrangement joins TRBV5-8 to TRBJ2-3, with TRBD2 matching over 12 bases. The CDR3 totals 17 residues. The germline V gene has CDR1 SGHTS and CDR2 YDEGEE. V was clipped by 3 bases and J by 0 bases; unmatched bases: 5.

This chain joins TRBV5-4 and TRBJ2-3; TRBD1 is a possible D gene (6 bases). Germline V gene lookup returns CDR1 SGHNT and CDR2 YYREEE (reference sequence). The CDR3 contains 14 residues. V lost 4 bases, J lost 1 base, and 10 bases lay in between. The CDR3 DNA follows: TGTGCCAGCAGCCAACGGACAGGCACAGATACGCAGTATTTT. Its translation: CASSQRTGTDTQYF.

This sequence joins TRBV27 and TRBJ2-3; 14 bases are a match to TRBD2. CDR3 size: 17 residues. CDR1 and CDR2 from the germline V gene are MNHEY and SMNVEV (reference sequence). Trimming took 6 bases from V and 2 from J; bases not matched to a gene: 7. The CDR3 reads CASSHPGLAGVTDTQYF. In nucleotides, the CDR3 is TGTGCCAGCAGCCATCCGGGACTAGCGGGGGTCACAGATACGCAGTATTTT.

The gene calls are TRBV10-3 and TRBJ2-2; maybe TRBD1 (6 bases). CDR1 ENHRY and CDR2 SYGVKD come from the germline V gene. This CDR3 has 14 residues. V was trimmed by 11 bases and J by 0 bases, leaving 13 bases between them. CDR3 nucleotide sequence: TGTGCCGCATCCGGGACACCGAACACCGGGGAGCTGTTTTTT. It yields the protein CAASGTPNTGELFF.

The chain is built from TRBV7-2 and TRBJ2-1; maybe TRBD2 (6 bases). Germline V CDR1 and CDR2: SGHTA, FQGNSA. The CDR3 has 14 residues. Trimming cost V 3 bases and J 4 bases, with 10 bases left between them. CDR3 protein: CASSFSRGYNEQFF. The CDR3 DNA reads TGTGCCAGCAGCTTTTCGCGGGGTTACAATGAGCAGTTCTTC.

The chain recombines TRBV19 with TRBJ2-1; 10 bases align to TRBD2. Germline CDR1 reads LNHDA; CDR2 reads SQIVND (reference sequence). The CDR3 has 15 residues. V shed 6 bases and J 0 bases; nucleotides not matched to a gene: 2. The CDR3 is CASRLAGSSYNEQFF. In nucleotides, the CDR3 is TGTGCCAGTAGACTAGCGGGAAGCTCCTACAATGAGCAGTTCTTC.